The TCR beta chain described here comes from a study of T cells in Graves' hyperthyroidism and ophthalmopathy. In the study overall: Sampling of peripheral blood happened at initial diagnosis, prior to any treatment.

Using RNA transcripts as the source, TCR beta CDR3 regions were amplified. The study used the HTBI primer set for a first-round RT-PCR of the TCR CDR3. TCRdb ran MiXCR on the multiplex PCR reads and lists one entry per CDR3 protein. The sample includes some 530,000 distinct CDR3 sequences, approximately 23% of them seen just once. Overall study findings and caveats: Most expanded thyroid clonotypes above 0.001 also appeared in blood. For ophthalmopathy, model prediction preceded onset by a median approximately 6 months. In the analysis, a 13 V-J model separated ophthalmopathy from stable hyperthyroidism.

On this clonotype: The target antigen is unknown.

Trimming took off 1 base at V and 4 bases at J, with 11 bases between the two ends. The CDR3 has 15 residues. The sequencing input was blood. The origin of this receptor is a woman in her seventies with Graves' ophthalmopathy. The chain uses TRBV12-3 or TRBV12-4 and TRBJ1-3; possible D gene TRBD1, 6 bases. This chain's CDR3 is CASSLDRVLGNTIYF. In DNA, the CDR3 is TGTGCCAGCAGTTTAGACAGGGTCTTGGGAAACACCATATATTTT.